This T cell receptor (beta chain) was observed in a study of shared clonotypes between healthy human individuals. Authors' methods: Owing to the provision of junction-only sequences devoid of quality scores by immunoSEQ, filtering differed. Profiled with immunoSEQ multiplex PCR; TCRdb holds only in-frame clones, not every one. The V and J calls and the clone size are those of that table, but D and trimming were determined from the DNA. The data show just over 2,000,000 clones, with 85% to 95% seen just once and 0.9% to 1.3% held by the top ten. General study points: Relative to memory subsets, naive subsets generally showed larger estimated richness.

This CDR3 comprises 12 residues. CDR1 and CDR2 from the germline V gene are SNHLY and FYNNEI. The V and J ends lost 3 bases and 5 bases respectively, with 7 bases between them. CD45RO-negative, CCR7-selected cells formed the naive CD8 fraction, which excluded terminally differentiated effector memory CD45RA+ cells. This clone was found once. Its specificity is unknown. This receptor was taken from a man between 18 and 35 years old in good health. The chain has TRBV2 and TRBJ2-5; TRBD2 might be the D (5 bases). Specimen: naive CD8+ T cells sorted from blood. CDR3 in amino acids: CASSEEAETQYF. CDR3 nucleotide sequence: TGTGCCAGCAGTGAGGAGGCGGAGACCCAGTACTTC.